This TCR beta chain comes out of a study of blood T cell repertoires in COVID-19. Study context: The United States, Italy and Spain were the sources of the acute and convalescent COVID-19 samples. From T cells, B-cell-depleted T cells, or PBMCs came the material, which was cDNA or gDNA.

Per the authors' pipeline: Reference gene primers were amplified, and this amplification served to estimate nucleated cell counts. Assay: immunoSEQ multiplex PCR; the TCRdb copy retains only in-frame clones and omits some. D and trimming come from the DNA, and the V and J calls and clone size come from that table. In the table there are 75,000 to 95,000 clones, around 81% of which are singletons. This CDR3 has 15 amino acids. V dropped 5 bases and J dropped 0; count of bases not matched to a gene: 4. Germline V lookup: CDR1 ENHRY, CDR2 SYGVKD. The chain is built from TRBV10-3 and TRBJ2-3; 8 nucleotides line up with TRBD2. The material sequenced was peripheral blood. This receptor was identified in a man between 60 and 75 years old with acute or convalescent COVID-19. This chain's CDR3 is CAISRGGGSTDTQYF. CDR3 in DNA: TGTGCCATCAGTCGTGGCGGGGGGAGCACAGATACGCAGTATTTT.